This is a list of T cell receptor beta chains from one sample in a study of T cell responses to AZD1222 COVID-19 vaccine. Measured with immunoSEQ multiplex PCR; TCRdb has only the in-frame clones, and not every one. The sample table includes about 140,000 clones. Sequenced sample: peripheral blood. The receptors here all came from an adult in good health. CDR3s leave out the opening cysteine and the closing phenylalanine or tryptophan.

TRBJ1-3 TRBV11-2 14 ASSAVGQGIRNTIY
TRBJ2-3 TRBV9 14 ASSEPGLAWGDTQY
TRBJ1-2 TRBV6-6 11 ASSSFQGDGYT
TRBJ1-6 TRBV5-1 10 ASSLNNSPLH
TRBJ1-2 TRBV29-1 12 SVDIQGLDSGYT
TRBJ2-5 TRBV19 12 ASRSGDRGETQY
TRBJ1-5 TRBV5-8 16 ASSQGQFSTYSNQPQH
TRBJ2-1 TRBV11-1 12 ASSPSRAYNEQF
TRBJ2-1 TRBV19 16 ASSTLNTGAGGFNEQF
TRBJ1-5 TRBV28 12 ASTGGPYHQPQH
TRBJ2-3 TRBV29-1 12 SVEDRGITDTQY
TRBJ1-1 TRBV12-3/TRBV12-4 11 ASSLTENTEAF
TRBJ2-1 TRBV11-2 9 ASSLDNEQF
TRBJ1-2 TRBV5-1 13 ASSPQANHGYGYT
TRBJ1-1 TRBV12-3/TRBV12-4 9 ASRETAEAF
TRBJ2-4 TRBV21-1 11 AISTEAENIQY
TRBJ1-6 TRBV19 14 ASSIGPGADNSPLH
TRBJ1-4 TRBV6-5 14 ASSYGGAQRNEKLF
TRBJ2-7 TRBV2 13 ASSEGELGPYEQY
TRBJ2-3 TRBV7-2 16 ASSPRLRASGGADTQY
TRBJ2-3 TRBV20-1 13 SASLAGDRTDTQY
TRBJ2-7 TRBV24-1 13 ATSDSFGGSLKQY
TRBJ2-7 TRBV4-1 13 ASSQEGTVRYEQY
TRBJ2-1 TRBV27 14 ASSLPGVALQGEQF
TRBJ1-4 TRBV6-5 12 ASSWGTGAEKLF
TRBJ1-6 TRBV3-1/TRBV3-2 14 ASSQGGGATNSPLH
TRBJ1-2 TRBV6-5 13 AARRDRGQVDGYT
TRBJ1-5 TRBV19 11 ASSTRAHQPQH
TRBJ2-7 TRBV7-2 12 ASSSRSRGYEQY
TRBJ1-6 TRBV6-2/TRBV6-3 13 ASSSLRGGNSPLH
TRBJ2-5 TRBV10-3 14 AISPGTSGLGETQY
TRBJ2-7 TRBV19 11 ASSNGRTYEQY
TRBJ2-7 TRBV27 13 ASSPQLTGTYEQY
TRBJ2-2 TRBV7-3 13 ASSPAGLNTGELF
TRBJ1-2 TRBV14 10 ASSQGPTGYT
TRBJ2-7 TRBV23-1 12 ASSQWGSLYEQY
TRBJ1-5 TRBV5-8 13 ASSFRTGEDQPQH
TRBJ2-7 TRBV10-3 13 AISGGPRQSYEQY
TRBJ2-7 TRBV28 11 ASVTSGSYEQY
TRBJ1-6 TRBV28 15 ASTPPDSSSYNSPLH
TRBJ1-5 TRBV6-2/TRBV6-3 13 ASSPGTGARQPQH
TRBJ2-5 TRBV19 14 ASSIAGTGAQETQY
TRBJ2-7 TRBV24-1 13 ATSDPRGTYYEQY
TRBJ1-1 TRBV20-1 9 SATLGTEAF
TRBJ1-2 TRBV5-4 16 ASSLPGTADRDNYGYT
TRBJ2-7 TRBV6-5 13 ASSYHVDRAFEQY
TRBJ2-5 TRBV4-1 11 ASSHFGQETQY
TRBJ2-2 TRBV6-5 12 ASSYSSGTGELF
TRBJ1-4 TRBV7-2 13 ASSISPGGLEKLF
TRBJ1-2 TRBV30 12 AWTQPTAFYGYT
TRBJ2-3 TRBV3-1/TRBV3-2 13 ASSLLWGAGDTQY
TRBJ1-1 TRBV6-5 12 ASRATGTRTEAF
TRBJ1-2 TRBV28 12 ASLRGGTPSSVT
TRBJ1-2 TRBV20-1 14 SASHVRDSRRYGYT